The T cell receptor (beta chain) described here comes from a study of blood T cell repertoires in COVID-19. Study as a whole: The samples span acute and convalescent COVID-19 from the United States, Italy and Spain. Sample material is recorded as cDNA or gDNA derived from T cells, B-cell-depleted T cells, or PBMCs.

Germline CDR1 KGHDR, CDR2 SFDVKD. The V segment lost 5 bases and the J segment 4 bases; nucleotides outside the gene matches: 7. The length of the CDR3 is 16 residues. This clone was detected only once. Methods used by the authors: By means of reference gene primer amplification, nucleated cell counts were estimated. Here immunoSEQ multiplex PCR was the method, and the copy in TCRdb shows in-frame clones only, minus some. V and J calls plus clone size are reproduced from that table; the DNA served to infer D and trimming. The sample includes about 220,000 clones, 84% of them seen just once. The chain links TRBV24-1 to TRBJ2-3, with TRBD2 identical over 11 bases. The TCR comes from a man between 45 and 60 years old with active or convalescent COVID-19. Material for sequencing was peripheral blood. Here the CDR3 DNA reads TGTGCCACCAGTGGAAGCGGTAGCGGGAGGGCAGATACGCAGTATTTT. This sequence encodes CATSGSGSGRADTQYF.